This record covers a single T cell receptor beta chain. Antigen unknown. The data are from a study of cytomegalovirus exposure and HLA in healthy donors. Study details: Genotyping showed less than 85% of roughly 400 donors falling in the Caucasian-associated ancestry cluster. Broader study findings: Later analysis identified 16,000 or so TCR beta sequences associated with HLA alleles, using a false discovery rate threshold of 0.05.

Primers included in the PCR were 60 Vbeta and 13 Jbeta primers. Some clones are missing from TCRdb's copy, which holds only in-frame ones; the method was immunoSEQ multiplex PCR. The repertoire includes about 160,000 clones, about three quarters of them detected once, and just under 1% sits in the top ten. Germline V CDR1 and CDR2: LNHDA, SQIVND (reference sequence). The length of the CDR3 is 16 residues. Unmatched junction bases numbered 7, after V lost 6 bases and J lost 3 bases. The source material was PBMCs. J is TRBJ2-1 and V is TRBV19, with TRBD2 matching over 11 bases. The origin of this receptor is a woman aged 45-65 years in good health and CMV-seropositive. In DNA, the CDR3 is TGTGCCAGTAGAGCCCTGGGACTAGCGGACTACAATGAGCAGTTCTTC. Protein: CASRALGLADYNEQFF.